The clone carrying this TCR beta chain has more than one count but fewer than ten. Its antigen is undetermined. The source of the sample is a study of blood T cells in healthy people across ages. At the level of the study: Roughly one uniquely barcoded beta molecule per two T cells was captured.

Study-wide findings and caveats: Older age went with lower TCR beta diversity per million T cells, in a roughly linear way. In these data, TCR beta diversity tracked strongly with naive T cell percentage.

Germline V CDR1 and CDR2: SGHKS, YYEKEE (reference sequence). This CDR3 has 16 residues. V dropped 2 bases and J dropped 8; count of bases not matched to a gene: 14. Healthy individuals of Caucasian origin from Russia, aged about 6 to 90, served as donors. Primers used in a second PCR of roughly 7 to 12 cycles were a sample-barcoded 5' primer and a J-beta primer mix. From the 5' RACE reads, TCRdb called clonotypes with MiXCR, one entry per CDR3 protein. This sample has about 780,000 distinct CDR3 sequences, with around 24% found just once. Separately, the same data were catalogued under a study of T cells of mothers and their children.

This chain links TRBV5-5 with TRBJ1-2, with 8 nucleotides matching TRBD1. This TCR was sampled from a boy aged 5-17 years in good health. Specimen: blood. CDR3 sequence: CASSLGQGITYVGYTF. For the CDR3, the DNA is TGTGCCAGCAGCTTAGGACAGGGAATTACTTACGTCGGCTACACCTTC.